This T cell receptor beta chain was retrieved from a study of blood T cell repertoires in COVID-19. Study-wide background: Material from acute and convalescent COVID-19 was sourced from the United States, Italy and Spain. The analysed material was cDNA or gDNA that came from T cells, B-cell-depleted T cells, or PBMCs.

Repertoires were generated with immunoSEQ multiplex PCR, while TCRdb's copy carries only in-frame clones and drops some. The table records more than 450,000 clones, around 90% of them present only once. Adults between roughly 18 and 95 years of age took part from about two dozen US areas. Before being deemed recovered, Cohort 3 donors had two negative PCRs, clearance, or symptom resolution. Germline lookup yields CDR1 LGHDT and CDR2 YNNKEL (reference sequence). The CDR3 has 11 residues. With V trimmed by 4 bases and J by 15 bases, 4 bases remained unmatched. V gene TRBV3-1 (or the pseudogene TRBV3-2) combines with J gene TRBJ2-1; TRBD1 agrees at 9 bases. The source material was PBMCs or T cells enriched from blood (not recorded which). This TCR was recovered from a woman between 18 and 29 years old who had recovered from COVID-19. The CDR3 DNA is TGTGCCAGCAGCCGGGGACAGGGTATGTTCTTC. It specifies CASSRGQGMFF.